The present TCR beta chain was sequenced within a study of Ad26.COV2.S vaccination and SARS-CoV-2 variants. Study details: Participants got Ad26.COV2.S intramuscularly, once or twice 56 days apart.

Sequenced by immunoSEQ multiplex PCR; TCRdb stores in-frame clones only, minus some. The sample shows 380,000 or so clones, roughly 90% of them seen only once. As to this clone: The antigen is not known.

This CDR3 has 13 amino acids. Looked up from germline, CDR1 is MDHEN and CDR2 is SYDVKM. J was trimmed by 5 bases and V by 6 bases; bases with no gene match: 6. Study-level findings and limits: Vaccine recipients posted higher spike-specific TCR breadth than their placebo counterparts.

The treatment: some 20 received Ad26.COV2.S at low or high dose, single or two shots; a few received placebo; per-sample allocation not given. The investigators took samples on day 63 after the first vaccine or placebo injection. The V call is TRBV28, the J call TRBJ1-2, with 7 bases lining up with TRBD1. The source is a person between 18 and 65 years old who received the Ad26.COV2.S COVID-19 vaccine or a placebo. Sequenced material: peripheral blood, taken in a trial of Ad26.COV2.S vaccine versus placebo. Here the CDR3 reads CASRRPGQYGYTF. The CDR3 DNA follows: TGTGCCAGCAGAAGACCGGGACAGTATGGCTACACCTTC.